A single sample is the source of the 32 T cell receptor beta chains below, sequenced in a study of identical twins. TCRdb used MiXCR to reprocess the 5' RACE reads, holding one entry per CDR3 protein. Among 350,000 or so distinct CDR3 sequences listed, about 12% were seen once. These records were also assigned to another study, of yellow fever vaccine responses in identical twins.

The sequencing sample was made of CD8+ T cells sorted from blood. These receptors all come from a woman aged 18-30 years in good health.

The chain combines TRBV12-3 or TRBV12-4 with TRBJ1-1, with 7 bases lining up with TRBD1. The ends lost 3 bases at V and 3 bases at J; junction bases unmatched: 7. The CDR3 is made up of 15 amino acids. The CDR3 sequence: CASSFAGGGYTEAFF. The CDR3 DNA follows: TGTGCCAGCAGTTTTGCAGGGGGTGGGTACACTGAAGCTTTCTTT.

The table lists this clonotype with a few counts. CDR3 sequence: CASSFFAGYRESTGELFF. The CDR3 DNA reads TGTGCCAGCAGTTTCTTCGCAGGCTACCGCGAGTCGACCGGGGAGCTGTTTTTT. The rearrangement links TRBV28 to TRBJ2-2, with no clear D. The CDR3 spans 18 residues. Germline CDR1 MDHEN, CDR2 SYDVKM. The V end was cut by 3 bases, the J end by 5 bases, with 22 bases between.

V usage is TRBV27 and J usage is TRBJ1-4; tentatively, D is TRBD1 (5 bases). CDR3 length equals 13 residues. Germline V gives CDR1 MNHEY, CDR2 SMNVEV (reference sequence). V was clipped by 2 bases and J by 10 bases, with 11 bases between them. The CDR3 region is CASSLRGGRKLFF. In nucleotides, the CDR3 is TGTGCCAGCAGTTTAAGGGGTGGGAGAAAACTGTTTTTT.

V usage is TRBV6-2 or TRBV6-3 and J usage is TRBJ2-1; D is unresolved. Trimming stripped 0 bases from V and 0 bases from J, with 9 bases between. CDR3 size: 16 residues. Germline V gene sequence: CDR1 MNHEY, CDR2 SVGEGT. The chain's CDR3 is CASSYSPLGSYNEQFF. The CDR3 nucleotides read TGTGCCAGCAGTTACTCCCCCCTGGGCTCCTACAATGAGCAGTTCTTC.

The chain carries TRBV7-9 and TRBJ2-3, with D perhaps TRBD2 (6 bases). CDR3 size: 17 residues. V was clipped by 2 bases and J by 6 bases, with 21 bases between them. The germline gives CDR1 SEHNR, CDR2 FQNEAQ (reference sequence). CDR3 protein: CASSLLYLRGQSDTQYF. Written as DNA, the CDR3 is TGTGCCAGCAGCTTATTATACTTGCGGGGTCAGTCGGATACGCAGTATTTT.

This chain links TRBV13 with TRBJ2-7, with TRBD1 matching over 9 bases. Germline assignment: CDR1 PRHDT and CDR2 FYEKMQ (reference sequence). The CDR3 is 13 amino acids. V was pared by 5 bases and J by 5 bases, with 4 bases of the junction left unmatched. In DNA, the CDR3 is TGTGCCAGCAGCGTACAGGGGGCGAACGAGCAGTACTTC. As protein: CASSVQGANEQYF.

This clonotype was detected only a few times. The chain carries TRBV20-1 and TRBJ2-1, with D hard to call. CDR1 and CDR2 (germline): DFQATT, SNEGSKA (reference sequence). The CDR3 is made up of 14 amino acids. V was cut by 4 bases and J by 5 bases, with 15 bases left in between. CDR3 DNA: TGCAGTGCTATAGATGGGGATCGTAACAATGAGCAGTTCTTC. Protein: CSAIDGDRNNEQFF.

In this sample, this clonotype turned up many times. The V gene is TRBV4-1, the J gene TRBJ2-1; TRBD2 aligns across 12 bases. CDR3 length equals 19 residues. Germline assignment: CDR1 MGHRA and CDR2 YSYEKL. J lost 8 bases, V lost 3 bases, and 17 bases had no gene match. The CDR3 region is CASSHRTGETSGSMYEQFF. In DNA, the CDR3 is TGCGCCAGCAGCCACCGGACAGGGGAGACTAGCGGGAGTATGTATGAGCAGTTCTTC.

The gene calls are TRBV3-1 and TRBJ2-7, with D hard to call. V lost 4 bases and J 2 bases, leaving 18 bases between the germline ends. This CDR3 spans 16 amino acids. Germline loops: CDR1 LGHDT, CDR2 YNNKEL (reference sequence). The CDR3 loop is CASSPTRQTSTYEQYF. CDR3 sequence (DNA): TGTGCCAGCAGCCCCACTCGACAAACCAGTACCTACGAGCAGTACTTC.

This chain connects TRBV5-1 to TRBJ2-1, with D unclear. The V end lost 0 bases, the J end lost 4 bases, and 11 bases lay between the germline ends. The CDR3 has 15 amino acids. CDR1 is SGHRS, CDR2 YFSETQ, per germline. The DNA of the CDR3 is TGCGCCAGCAGCTTGGATTCCGTCTCGTACAATGAGCAGTTCTTC. Amino acid sequence: CASSLDSVSYNEQFF.

This clonotype came up a few times. The chain has TRBV4-1 and TRBJ2-5; D is undetermined. This CDR3 region has 14 residues. Per germline, CDR1 MGHRA and CDR2 YSYEKL. Trimming cost V 3 bases and J 3 bases, with 11 bases left between them. The CDR3 DNA sequence: TGCGCCAGCAGCCAGATCATTCCAGAAGAGACCCAGTACTTC. Translation: CASSQIIPEETQYF.

The V gene is TRBV29-1, the J gene TRBJ2-5; a possible D gene is TRBD1 (5 bases). The V and J ends lost 3 bases and 5 bases respectively, with 16 bases between them. Germline CDR1 SQVTM, CDR2 ANQGSEA. The CDR3 extends over 14 amino acids. CDR3 bases: TGCAGCGTTGATCTGGCCAAGGGGCCCGAGACCCAGTACTTC. Translated, it gives CSVDLAKGPETQYF.

The table lists this clonotype with many counts. CDR3: CASSQGREGSNQPQHF. The DNA for the CDR3 is TGTGCCAGCAGCCAAGGCCGGGAGGGGAGCAATCAGCCCCAGCATTTT. This chain joins TRBV16 and TRBJ1-5; D might be TRBD1 (5 bases). V lost 2 bases to trimming and J lost 1 base, with 12 bases between them. Germline assignment: CDR1 KGHSY and CDR2 FQNENV. This CDR3 has 16 residues.

This clonotype has only a few counts. The V gene is TRBV10-3, the J gene TRBJ2-7, with D perhaps being TRBD1 or TRBD2 (6 bases each). The germline V gene encodes CDR1 ENHRY and CDR2 SYGVKD. This CDR3 is 13 amino acids long. Trimming shortened V by 6 bases and J by 7 bases, and 16 bases separated the two germline ends. The CDR3 sequence is CAIREGGSEEQYF. CDR3 DNA: TGTGCCATCAGGGAGGGGGGCAGCGAAGAGCAGTACTTC.

This clonotype has a handful of counts. V is TRBV28 and J is TRBJ2-1, with 10 bases that match TRBD2. Unmatched junction bases numbered 5, after V lost 6 bases and J lost 6 bases. The germline V gene encodes CDR1 MDHEN and CDR2 SYDVKM. The CDR3 has 14 residues. The CDR3 sequence is CASSIAGGINEQFF. The CDR3, as DNA: TGTGCCAGCAGCATAGCGGGGGGAATCAATGAGCAGTTCTTC.

This clonotype was seen a handful of times. CDR3 DNA sequence: TGTGCCAGCAGCCAAGATGATGGTCCCTACGAGCAGTACTTC. Its translation: CASSQDDGPYEQYF. The chain carries TRBV4-2 and TRBJ2-7, with D unresolved. This CDR3 has 14 amino acids. V was shortened by 0 bases and J by 2 bases, with 8 bases between the two germline ends. The germline CDR1 and CDR2 sequences are LGHNA and YNFKEQ.

This clonotype came up a few times. The V call is TRBV7-8, the J call TRBJ1-5; a possible D gene is TRBD1 (6 bases). Germline V gene lookup returns CDR1 SGHVS and CDR2 FQNEAQ. The CDR3 is 15 amino acids. V lost 5 bases and J lost 7, with 18 bases in between. CDR3 DNA sequence: TGTGCCAGCAGCAGCGGAACAGGGTCCCACCAGCCCCAGCATTTT. Residues: CASSSGTGSHQPQHF.

This clonotype occurred a few times. The rearrangement joins TRBV6-5 to TRBJ2-3; 11 bases map to TRBD2. V trimming: 6 bases; J trimming: 6 bases; junction bases outside the gene matches: 8. CDR3 length: 15 amino acids. Germline loops: CDR1 MNHEY, CDR2 SVGAGI. CDR3 DNA: TGTGCCAGCAGCTTAGCGGGGGGGAGGGTTGATACGCAGTATTTT. Protein: CASSLAGGRVDTQYF.

Ten or more counts support this clonotype. This sequence joins TRBV4-1 and TRBJ2-1; D might be TRBD1 or TRBD2, each matching 5 bases. Germline V CDR1 and CDR2: MGHRA, YSYEKL. V gave up 3 bases and J gave up 4 bases, with 13 bases separating them. The CDR3 spans 15 residues. The CDR3, as DNA: TGCGCCAGCAGCCATATCGGGACGGGTTACAATGAGCAGTTCTTC. Protein sequence: CASSHIGTGYNEQFF.

This clonotype turned up a few times. This CDR3 is CASSQGALETQYF. The CDR3 nucleotides are TGCGCCAGCAGCCAAGGGGCCCTCGAGACCCAGTACTTC. The chain links TRBV4-1 to TRBJ2-5; no definite D call. CDR3 length: 13 residues. Germline V gene sequence: CDR1 MGHRA, CDR2 YSYEKL. Trimming removed 1 base from V and 5 bases from J, with 8 bases in between.

This clonotype was seen only a few times. The CDR3 reads CASSHRTSGRWVQETQYF. In nucleotides, the CDR3 is TGCGCCAGCAGCCACCGGACTAGCGGGAGGTGGGTCCAAGAGACCCAGTACTTC. The chain recombines TRBV4-1 with TRBJ2-5; 14 bases are shared with TRBD2. Per germline, CDR1 MGHRA and CDR2 YSYEKL. Trimming took 3 bases from V and 1 from J; bases not matched to a gene: 7. There are 18 residues in the CDR3.

This clonotype has a handful of counts. V is TRBV11-2 and J is TRBJ2-3; 10 bases agree with TRBD2. V dropped 2 bases and J dropped 2; count of bases not matched to a gene: 10. From germline, CDR1 is SGHAT and CDR2 FQNNGV. The CDR3 totals 18 residues. The CDR3 region is CASSLFLASGGSTDTQYF. In DNA, the CDR3 is TGTGCCAGCAGCTTATTTCTGGCTAGCGGGGGATCCACAGATACGCAGTATTTT.

This clonotype has only a few counts. The chain employs TRBV28 and TRBJ2-7, with TRBD2 matching 10 bases. This CDR3 has 15 amino acids. The V gene end was trimmed by 6 bases and the J gene end by 2 bases; junction bases not matched to a gene: 7. From germline, CDR1 is MDHEN and CDR2 SYDVKM. CDR3 sequence (DNA): TGTGCCAGCAGGGTTACTAGCGGGGCACCCTACGAGCAGTACTTC. Translating gives CASRVTSGAPYEQYF. Full variable domain (rest looked up from reference TRBV28 and TRBJ2-7): DVKVTQSSRYLVKRTGEKVFLECVQDMDHENMFWYRQDPGLGLRLIYFSYDVKMKEKGDIPEGYSVSREKKERFSLILESASTNQTSMYLCASRVTSGAPYEQYFGPGTRLTVT.

For this clonotype: A junction end diverges from the germline sequence, so it may reflect a read error. The chain recombines TRBV7-9 with TRBJ2-2; 15 bases match TRBD2. This CDR3 has 16 residues. Germline V lookup: CDR1 SEHNR, CDR2 FQNEAQ (reference sequence). The CDR3 sequence is CASSYGTSGRTGELLF. As DNA, the CDR3 is TGTGCCAGCAGCTACGGGACTAGCGGGAGGACCGGGGAGCTGTTGTTT.

The rearrangement joins TRBV6-1 to TRBJ2-2; the D is unclear. This CDR3 spans 18 amino acids. V was trimmed by 0 bases and J by 6 bases, leaving 20 bases between them. CDR1 and CDR2 (germline): MNHNS, SASEGT. CDR3 sequence: CASSEAPPWTESAGELFF. The CDR3 region has the DNA TGTGCCAGCAGTGAAGCACCCCCTTGGACGGAAAGTGCCGGGGAGCTGTTTTTT.

The rearrangement uses TRBV9 and TRBJ2-3, with 7 bases aligning to TRBD2. The trim removed 3 bases at V and 0 bases at J, leaving 16 bases unmatched. The germline V gene encodes CDR1 SGDLS and CDR2 YYNGEE. The CDR3 consists of 19 residues. CDR3 region: CASSGTPGTTLMSTDTQYF. In DNA form, the CDR3 reads TGTGCCAGCAGCGGGACCCCAGGGACTACCTTGATGAGCACAGATACGCAGTATTTT.

This clonotype showed up just a few times. The chain combines TRBV20-1 with TRBJ2-5, with TRBD2 matching 8 bases. The germline V gene encodes CDR1 DFQATT and CDR2 SNEGSKA (reference sequence). J lost 5 bases, V lost 0 bases, and 11 bases had no gene match. The CDR3 covers 16 residues. The CDR3 bases are TGCAGTGCTAGAGACTCCCTCGGGGGGGGCACGGAGACCCAGTACTTC. As protein: CSARDSLGGGTETQYF.

The chain employs TRBV15 and TRBJ2-5; TRBD1 matches 9 bases. CDR3 length equals 16 residues. In germline, CDR1 is LNHNV, CDR2 YYDKDF (reference sequence). The V and J ends lost 2 bases and 5 bases, in that order; junction bases with no gene match: 9. This CDR3 reads CATSRNTGGAGETQYF. CDR3 DNA sequence: TGTGCCACCAGCAGAAACACAGGGGGCGCAGGGGAGACCCAGTACTTC.

With respect to this clonotype: Sequence at one end of the junction differs from germline and may be a read error. The chain carries TRBV20-1 and TRBJ2-1; 14 bases line up with TRBD2. The CDR3 totals 14 residues. In germline, CDR1 is DFQATT, CDR2 SNEGSKA (reference sequence). CDR3 DNA sequence: TGCAATGCTAGGGGACTAGCGGGAGTATCTGAGCAGTTCTTC. Translating gives CNARGLAGVSEQFF.

The chain joins TRBV5-5 to TRBJ1-5; D is perhaps TRBD1 (5 bases). V shed 4 bases and J shed 1 base, with 15 bases lying between them. The length of the CDR3 is 16 residues. Germline V gene data show CDR1 as SGHKS and CDR2 as YYEKEE (reference sequence). CDR3 sequence reads: CASSELGEGSNQPQHF. The CDR3 DNA is TGTGCCAGCAGCGAATTAGGGGAGGGGAGCAATCAGCCCCAGCATTTT.

The J gene is TRBJ2-5, the V gene TRBV6-5, with 13 bases fitting TRBD2. CDR1 and CDR2 from the germline V gene are MNHEY and SVGAGI. Losses at the gene ends were 5 bases for V and 5 bases for J; bases not matched to a gene: 8. The CDR3 has 16 residues. The CDR3 protein is CASSTTSGRAGETQYF. The CDR3 DNA follows: TGTGCCAGCAGTACTACTAGCGGGAGGGCCGGGGAGACCCAGTACTTC.

The gene calls are TRBV28 and TRBJ2-7; D gene ambiguous. V was shortened by 5 bases and J by 7 bases, with 18 bases between the two germline ends. The CDR3 covers 14 residues. Germline V lookup: CDR1 MDHEN, CDR2 SYDVKM. CDR3 DNA: TGTGCCAGCAGTGACCTACGGGTCCCTTGGGAGCAGTACTTC. The encoded protein is CASSDLRVPWEQYF.